A selection of T cell receptor beta chains follows, all from one sample in a study of blood T cells in healthy people across ages. TCRdb re-analysed the 5' RACE reads in MiXCR, keeping a single row per CDR3 protein. The repertoire holds around 850,000 distinct CDR3 sequences, roughly 40% seen once, with 10% to 15% in the top ten. The sequencing sample was made of blood. The receptors shown here come from a man between 18 and 29 years old in good health. Both conserved end residues are part of each CDR3. Rows may omit the clone size; those that give it use once, few, many or a size class.

v_call: TRBV12-3/TRBV12-4; j_call: TRBJ1-1; clone_size: .; cdr3_aa: CATERGTDSWNTEAFF
v_call: TRBV29-1; j_call: TRBJ1-1; clone_size: many; cdr3_aa: CSAGQLKGYTEAFF
v_call: TRBV6-2/TRBV6-3; j_call: TRBJ2-3; clone_size: .; cdr3_aa: CASSPSGTRADTQYF
v_call: TRBV9; j_call: TRBJ1-1; clone_size: few; cdr3_aa: CARPSGTENTEAFF
v_call: TRBV7-2; j_call: TRBJ1-2; clone_size: few; cdr3_aa: CASSLAQNSNYGYTF
v_call: TRBV18; j_call: TRBJ2-7; clone_size: .; cdr3_aa: CASSPKLEPIVESYEQYF
v_call: TRBV6-2/TRBV6-3; j_call: TRBJ2-1; clone_size: .; cdr3_aa: CASSFGTGYNERFF
v_call: TRBV7-2; j_call: TRBJ2-3; clone_size: few; cdr3_aa: CASSLDRVKLSTDTQYF
v_call: TRBV7-9; j_call: TRBJ1-2; clone_size: .; cdr3_aa: CASSTSRGTGDYGYTF
v_call: TRBV29-1; j_call: TRBJ1-1; clone_size: .; cdr3_aa: CSVGDRVTEAFF
v_call: TRBV28; j_call: TRBJ2-3; clone_size: .; cdr3_aa: CASSFGQNTQYF
v_call: TRBV7-3; j_call: TRBJ2-3; clone_size: .; cdr3_aa: CASSLTPRGGTDTQYF
v_call: TRBV4-1; j_call: TRBJ1-2; clone_size: many; cdr3_aa: CASSLRQGNYGYTF
v_call: TRBV7-9; j_call: .; clone_size: once; cdr3_aa: CASSFDCVFDEQYF
v_call: TRBV20-1; j_call: .; clone_size: .; cdr3_aa: CSATDRESYNEQYF
v_call: TRBV27; j_call: TRBJ2-7; clone_size: few; cdr3_aa: CASSWGAGQSYEQYF
v_call: TRBV6-5; j_call: TRBJ2-1; clone_size: many; cdr3_aa: CASRNRWDEQFF